A selection of T cell receptor beta chains follows, all from one sample in a study of cytomegalovirus exposure and HLA in healthy donors. TCRdb keeps only in-frame clones here, not all; method: immunoSEQ multiplex PCR. The profile shows around 150,000 clones, around 83% of them singletons. Sequencing used PBMCs. All receptors come from a man aged 45-65 years in good health and CMV-seropositive. Each CDR3 is given with its conserved first and last residue. A D gene is named only where the DNA matches it firmly. Clone size, where shown, is once, few, many, or a class for clones that have expanded.

D: -; V: TRBV28; size: -; J: TRBJ1-3; DNA: TGTGCCAGCAGTCTGGACGGGGGTATTGGAAACACCATATATTTT; CDR3: CASSLDGGIGNTIYF
D: -; V: TRBV7-9; size: -; J: TRBJ1-3; DNA: TGTGCCAGCAGCTTAAGTTCGGGGGGTGTTGGAAACACCATATATTTT; CDR3: CASSLSSGGVGNTIYF
D: TRBD1; V: TRBV7-9; size: -; J: TRBJ1-1; DNA: TGTTCCAGCAGCACCGGGACAGGGGATTTATCGGGCACTGAAGCTTTCTTT; CDR3: CSSSTGTGDLSGTEAFF
D: -; V: TRBV29-1; size: -; J: TRBJ1-1; DNA: TGCAGCGTTGAAGCCCCAGACACTGAAGCTTTCTTT; CDR3: CSVEAPDTEAFF
D: -; V: TRBV28; size: once; J: TRBJ2-4; DNA: TGTGCCAGCAGTTCCTTACCAATACTAGCCAAAAACATTCAGTACTTC; CDR3: CASSSLPILAKNIQYF
D: -; V: TRBV5-5; size: -; J: TRBJ2-1; DNA: TGTGCCAGCAGCTGGAGGGCCGGTGAGCAGTTCTTC; CDR3: CASSWRAGEQFF
D: -; V: TRBV5-1; size: -; J: TRBJ2-1; DNA: TGCGCCAGCAGCTGGGGTATTAGCGATGAGCAGTTCTTC; CDR3: CASSWGISDEQFF
D: -; V: TRBV7-8; size: -; J: TRBJ2-1; DNA: TGTGCCAGCAGCGGCATACGGAGTATCTCTTACAATGAGCAGTTCTTC; CDR3: CASSGIRSISYNEQFF
D: -; V: TRBV27; size: few; J: TRBJ1-5; DNA: TGTGCCAGCAGTGGTACCTATAGCAATCAGCCCCAGCATTTT; CDR3: CASSGTYSNQPQHF
D: -; V: TRBV7-2; size: -; J: TRBJ2-3; DNA: TGTGCCAGCAGCTTAAATGGCGGGGCTAGCACAGATACGCAGTATTTT; CDR3: CASSLNGGASTDTQYF
D: -; V: TRBV27; size: -; J: TRBJ1-5; DNA: TGTGCCAGCAGTTCTTCAGGGTTTCAACAGCCCCAGCATTTT; CDR3: CASSSSGFQQPQHF
D: -; V: TRBV7-3; size: -; J: TRBJ2-1; DNA: TGTGCCAGCAGCTTACTAGGGGAAATTAGCGGTGAGCAGTTCTTC; CDR3: CASSLLGEISGEQFF
D: -; V: TRBV9; size: once; J: TRBJ2-1; DNA: TGTGCCAGCAGCCCCCCCGGAGGGAAGGAGCAGTTCTTC; CDR3: CASSPPGGKEQFF
D: -; V: TRBV5-1; size: -; J: TRBJ1-1; DNA: TGCGCCAGCAGCCACAGTCAGCCCTTGAACACTGAAGCTTTCTTT; CDR3: CASSHSQPLNTEAFF
D: -; V: TRBV28; size: -; J: TRBJ2-3; DNA: TGTGCCAGCAGTTTGCAGACAGATACGCAGTATTTT; CDR3: CASSLQTDTQYF
D: TRBD2; V: TRBV6-4; size: once; J: TRBJ2-3; DNA: TGTGCCAGCAGTGACTCTGGGCTAGCGGGAGATACGCAGTATTTT; CDR3: CASSDSGLAGDTQYF
D: -; V: TRBV28; size: -; J: TRBJ2-1; DNA: TGTGCCAGCAGTCCCTTTGTGGCGGGGGAGCAGTTCTTC; CDR3: CASSPFVAGEQFF
D: -; V: TRBV29-1; size: -; J: TRBJ2-7; DNA: TGCAGCGTTCGGGGGGGGACAGGGACGGACTACGAGCAGTACTTC; CDR3: CSVRGGTGTDYEQYF
D: -; V: TRBV5-1; size: -; J: TRBJ2-7; DNA: TGCGCCAGCAGCTTGGCCGCGGGCGGTGAGCAGTACTTC; CDR3: CASSLAAGGEQYF
D: -; V: TRBV10-2; size: -; J: TRBJ2-7; DNA: TGCGCCAGCATGGGGAGCTCCTACGAGCAGTACTTC; CDR3: CASMGSSYEQYF
D: TRBD2; V: TRBV5-6; size: -; J: TRBJ2-1; DNA: TGTGCCAGCAGCTTGAAGGTTGCTAGCGGGGGGGATGAGCAGTTCTTC; CDR3: CASSLKVASGGDEQFF